The T cell receptor beta chain under discussion was sequenced for a study of control samples from healthy donors and cancer patients. TCRdb keeps only in-frame clones here, not all; method: immunoSEQ multiplex PCR. The data hold roughly 120,000 clones, with 80% to 90% observed a single time. V lost 6 bases, J lost 5 bases, and 16 bases lay in between. The CDR3 is made up of 14 amino acids. CDR1 and CDR2 (germline): MNHNY, SVGAGI (reference sequence). Input material: PBMCs. The receptor's source is a woman in her 50s with colorectal cancer. The chain has TRBV6-6 and TRBJ1-1; D possibly corresponds to TRBD1 (6 bases). The CDR3 DNA is TGTGCCAGCAGCGGGAGCGGGGGCGCGACTGAAGCTTTCTTT. As protein: CASSGSGGATEAFF.